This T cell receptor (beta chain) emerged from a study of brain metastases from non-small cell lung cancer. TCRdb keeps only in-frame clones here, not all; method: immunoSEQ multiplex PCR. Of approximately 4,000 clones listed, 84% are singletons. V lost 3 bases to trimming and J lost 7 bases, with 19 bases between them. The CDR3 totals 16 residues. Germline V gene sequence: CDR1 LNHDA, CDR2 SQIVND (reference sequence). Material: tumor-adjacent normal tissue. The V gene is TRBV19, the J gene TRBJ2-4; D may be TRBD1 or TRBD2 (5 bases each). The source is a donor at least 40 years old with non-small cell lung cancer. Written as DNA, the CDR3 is TGTGCCAGTAGTATTCCCGGGACGTCTAGAATCAACATTCAGTACTTC. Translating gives CASSIPGTSRINIQYF.